Presented here are 17 T cell receptor beta chains from one specimen sequenced in a study of blood T cell repertoires in COVID-19 (dated by TCRdb to between 2020 and 2021). Library preparation used the immunoSEQ multiplex PCR assay. In TCRdb, the immuneACCESS table is reduced to in-frame sequences with V and J assigned. These tables do not hold every clone; where another copy was compared, an unresolved V gene accounts for under half, and the others remain unexplained. In all, the sample holds about 180,000 clones, and 70% to 90% of those were seen once. The top ten hold around 2.7% of the sample. Sequencing used peripheral blood. Every receptor here comes from a man aged 40-49 years with active or convalescent COVID-19.

The chain employs TRBV13 and TRBJ1-2; TRBD1 matches at 10 bases. This CDR3 contains 14 residues. The V segment lost 5 bases and the J segment 7 bases; nucleotides outside the gene matches: 7. In germline, CDR1 is PRHDT, CDR2 FYEKMQ (reference sequence). CDR3 in DNA: TGTGCCAGCAGCGCGGGACAGGGGACGAGTGGCTACACCTTC. It specifies CASSAGQGTSGYTF.

This chain uses TRBV3-1 (or the pseudogene TRBV3-2) with TRBJ1-4; TRBD1 aligns across 8 bases. This CDR3 has 17 residues. Looked up from germline, CDR1 is LGHDT and CDR2 is YNNKEL (reference sequence). Germline trimming cut 1 base from V and 4 bases from J; bases unmatched to any gene: 8. In nucleotides, the CDR3 is TGTGCCAGCAGCCAAGTTGCAGGGGGCGCCGGTAATGAAAAACTGTTTTTT. Amino acid sequence: CASSQVAGGAGNEKLFF.

The gene calls are TRBV2 and TRBJ2-2, with D perhaps TRBD2 (7 bases). Germline CDR1 reads SNHLY; CDR2 reads FYNNEI. The CDR3 runs 16 residues. Deletions cut 3 bases from V and 1 base from J, with 12 bases between. CDR3 loop: CASSDEGGRNTGELFF. CDR3 bases: TGTGCCAGCAGTGATGAGGGGGGGCGGAACACCGGGGAGCTGTTTTTT.

J is TRBJ1-1 and V is TRBV9, with D maybe TRBD1 (6 bases). The CDR3 has 13 residues. The V end was cut by 0 bases, the J end by 3 bases, with 6 bases between. Germline values: CDR1 SGDLS, CDR2 YYNGEE. CDR3 loop: CASSVAGDTEAFF. Written as DNA, the CDR3 is TGTGCCAGCAGCGTAGCAGGGGACACTGAAGCTTTCTTT.

V is TRBV27 and J is TRBJ2-3; 11 positions match TRBD2. The junction had 10 bases not matched to a gene; V was cut back by 5 bases and J by 0 bases. The length of the CDR3 is 18 residues. CDR1 is MNHEY, CDR2 SMNVEV, per germline (reference sequence). Here the CDR3 DNA reads TGTGCCAGCAGTCCATTTACTAGCGGGGGCCTTAGCACAGATACGCAGTATTTT. It is translated as CASSPFTSGGLSTDTQYF.

V usage is TRBV10-3 and J usage is TRBJ2-3, with 8 bases fitting TRBD1. Unmatched junction bases numbered 0, after V lost 3 bases and J lost 1 base. This CDR3 contains 14 residues. The germline V gene encodes CDR1 ENHRY and CDR2 SYGVKD. CDR3 coding DNA: TGTGCCATCAGTGACAGGGGGCGCACAGATACGCAGTATTTT. As protein: CAISDRGRTDTQYF.

J is TRBJ2-5 and V is TRBV3-1 (or the pseudogene TRBV3-2); TRBD2 matches at 9 bases. V shed 0 bases and J 3 bases; nucleotides not matched to a gene: 5. The CDR3 length is 16 residues. Germline V gene lookup returns CDR1 LGHDT and CDR2 YNNKEL (reference sequence). The CDR3 nucleotides read TGTGCCAGCAGCCAAGATAGACTAGCGGATAAAGAGACCCAGTACTTC. Its protein is CASSQDRLADKETQYF.

The chain links TRBV25-1 to TRBJ2-5; 7 positions agree with TRBD2. Germline CDR1 reads MGHDK; CDR2 reads SYGVNS. The CDR3 runs to 16 residues. V was clipped by 6 bases and J by 5 bases; unmatched bases: 15. DNA for the CDR3: TGTGCCAGCAGCCCCAACACGGGCGGGGGTAGGGAGACCCAGTACTTC. Translated, it gives CASSPNTGGGRETQYF.

The chain joins TRBV7-9 to TRBJ2-2; no firm D call. CDR1 and CDR2 (germline): SEHNR, FQNEAQ (reference sequence). V was cut by 1 base and J by 6 bases, with 18 bases left in between. The CDR3 totals 17 residues. CDR3 sequence: CASSLGYGVAQAGELFF. The CDR3 DNA reads as TGTGCCAGCAGCTTAGGGTACGGCGTCGCCCAGGCCGGGGAGCTGTTTTTT.

The rearrangement uses TRBV4-1 and TRBJ2-3, with D perhaps matching TRBD1 (6 bases). CDR1 is MGHRA and CDR2 is YSYEKL in the germline V gene. Trimming removed 4 bases from V and 2 bases from J, with 13 bases in between. This CDR3 has 15 amino acids. CDR3 nucleotides: TGCGCCAGCAGCCCCGGACAGTTGCTCACAGATACGCAGTATTTT. It specifies CASSPGQLLTDTQYF.

This clone was found a few times. The chain is built from TRBV28 and TRBJ1-2, with a weak D call TRBD1 (5 bases). V was cut by 1 base and J by 7 bases, with 13 bases left in between. The CDR3 contains 14 residues. In germline, CDR1 is MDHEN, CDR2 SYDVKM. The CDR3 nucleotides are TGTGCCAGCAGTTTATACGGGCAGGGAAGTGGCTACACCTTC. This encodes CASSLYGQGSGYTF.

The V and J genes are TRBV7-9 and TRBJ1-2, with D possibly matching TRBD1 (6 bases). Trimming stripped 1 base from V and 4 bases from J, with 13 bases between. The germline V gene encodes CDR1 SEHNR and CDR2 FQNEAQ (reference sequence). The CDR3 consists of 15 residues. CDR3 in amino acids: CASSLEQGPIYGYTF. CDR3 coding DNA: TGTGCCAGCAGCTTAGAACAGGGTCCGATCTATGGCTACACCTTC.

V and J are TRBV19 and TRBJ1-5; no clear D gene. Trimming pared 2 bases from V and 1 base from J, leaving 12 bases between. This CDR3 has 16 residues. Per the germline V gene, CDR1 is LNHDA and CDR2 is SQIVND (reference sequence). The CDR3 reads CASSITRRVSNQPQHF. Here the CDR3 DNA reads TGTGCCAGTAGTATAACCAGGCGGGTGAGCAATCAGCCCCAGCATTTT.

This rearrangement joins TRBV27 to TRBJ1-1; 10 bases match TRBD1. Germline V gene lookup returns CDR1 MNHEY and CDR2 SMNVEV (reference sequence). CDR3 length: 13 amino acids. V gave up 8 bases and J gave up 4 bases; unmatched junction bases: 4. The CDR3 DNA reads TGTGCCAGCGGCCGGGACAGGGGCACTGAAGCTTTCTTT. Amino acid sequence: CASGRDRGTEAFF.

The chain employs TRBV5-1 and TRBJ1-1, with 9 bases aligning to TRBD1. CDR3 length equals 14 residues. Germline lookup yields CDR1 SGHRS and CDR2 YFSETQ. J gave up 6 bases and V 3 bases, and 6 bases lay outside the gene matches. In DNA, the CDR3 is TGCGCCAGCAGCTCCACAGGGGGCGTCCCTGAAGCTTTCTTT. Its translation: CASSSTGGVPEAFF.

The chain couples TRBV15 to TRBJ2-7; TRBD1 agrees at 7 bases. Germline V CDR1 and CDR2: LNHNV, YYDKDF (reference sequence). Trimming took 4 bases from V and 2 from J; bases not matched to a gene: 5. The CDR3 totals 14 residues. In nucleotides, the CDR3 is TGTGCCACCAGCATCCCGGGACAGCCCTACGAGCAGTACTTC. It specifies CATSIPGQPYEQYF.

This sequence joins TRBV15 and TRBJ2-1; maybe TRBD1 (6 bases). This CDR3 is built from 14 residues. Germline V gives CDR1 LNHNV, CDR2 YYDKDF (reference sequence). Trimming took off 0 bases at V and 5 bases at J, with 8 bases between the two ends. The CDR3 DNA follows: TGTGCCACCAGCAGAGAGAGGGGGAACAATGAGCAGTTCTTC. Amino acid sequence: CATSRERGNNEQFF.